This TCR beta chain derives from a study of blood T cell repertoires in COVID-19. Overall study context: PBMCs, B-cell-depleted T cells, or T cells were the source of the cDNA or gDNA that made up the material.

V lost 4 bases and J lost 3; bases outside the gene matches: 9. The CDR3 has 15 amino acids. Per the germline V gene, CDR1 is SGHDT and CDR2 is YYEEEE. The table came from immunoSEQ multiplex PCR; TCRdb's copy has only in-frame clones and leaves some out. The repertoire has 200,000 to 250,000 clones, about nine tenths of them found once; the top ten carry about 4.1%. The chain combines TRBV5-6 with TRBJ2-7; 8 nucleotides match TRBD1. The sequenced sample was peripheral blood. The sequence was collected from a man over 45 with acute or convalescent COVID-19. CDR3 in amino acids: CASSPLGTGNYEQYF. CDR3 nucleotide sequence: TGTGCCAGCAGCCCCCTCGGGACAGGCAACTACGAGCAGTACTTC.